The sequence of this T cell receptor (beta chain) was determined in a study of blood T cell repertoires in COVID-19. Study at large: Samples of COVID-19 (acute and convalescent) were obtained from the United States, Italy and Spain. PBMCs, B-cell-depleted T cells, or T cells provided the cDNA or gDNA that made up the material.

Methods used by the authors: Amplification from reference gene primers served as the basis for estimated nucleated cell counts. Repertoires were generated with immunoSEQ multiplex PCR, while TCRdb's copy carries only in-frame clones and drops some. The DNA gave D and trimming, while V, J and clone size come from that table. Counted here are a few hundred thousand clones, roughly 89% occurring once; the ten biggest clones make up approximately 0.84%. The CDR3 consists of 16 residues. J lost 2 bases, V lost 4 bases, and 10 bases had no gene match. The germline V gene has CDR1 SGHRS and CDR2 YFSETQ. Sequencing was done on a sample of peripheral blood. This clonotype originated in a young man with acute or convalescent COVID-19. The V call is TRBV5-1, the J call TRBJ2-7, with 9 bases identical to TRBD1. The chain's CDR3 is CASSTTDRGTTYEQYF. The CDR3 coding sequence is TGCGCCAGCAGCACTACGGACAGGGGAACTACCTACGAGCAGTACTTC.